This TCR beta chain stems from a study of type 1 and type 2 diabetes patients. Study-wide findings and caveats: Age and gender were not matched between study groups, possibly biasing interpretation.

Each diabetic donor fulfilled classification criteria for either type 1 or type 2. CDR1 and CDR2 (germline): SGHTA, FQGNSA. Trimming removed 4 bases at V and 8 bases at J, with 12 bases between. The CDR3 covers 13 residues. This clonotype was recorded a few times. Its antigen is currently unknown. PCR was run on genomic DNA. Amplification of the beta chain CDR3 used 30 forward and 13 reverse multiplex primers. TCRdb re-called the multiplex PCR reads with MiXCR, one entry per CDR3 protein. Counted here are approximately 260,000 distinct CDR3 sequences, 47% occurring once; the ten biggest clones make up roughly an eighth.

This clonotype originated in a man between 18 and 29 years old with type 2 diabetes. This chain uses TRBV7-2 with TRBJ2-1; D uncertain. The specimen was peripheral blood mononuclear cells (PBMCs). The CDR3 reads CASSYLGVHEQFF. The CDR3 nucleotides are TGTGCCAGCAGCTACCTGGGTGTCCATGAGCAGTTCTTC. Together with reference TRBV7-2 and TRBJ2-1, the CDR3 gives the full variable domain: GAGVSQSPSNKVTEKGKDVELRCDPISGHTALYWYRQSLGQGLEFLIYFQGNSAPDKSGLPSDRFSAERTGGSVSTLTIQRTQQEDSAVYLCASSYLGVHEQFFGPGTRLTVL.